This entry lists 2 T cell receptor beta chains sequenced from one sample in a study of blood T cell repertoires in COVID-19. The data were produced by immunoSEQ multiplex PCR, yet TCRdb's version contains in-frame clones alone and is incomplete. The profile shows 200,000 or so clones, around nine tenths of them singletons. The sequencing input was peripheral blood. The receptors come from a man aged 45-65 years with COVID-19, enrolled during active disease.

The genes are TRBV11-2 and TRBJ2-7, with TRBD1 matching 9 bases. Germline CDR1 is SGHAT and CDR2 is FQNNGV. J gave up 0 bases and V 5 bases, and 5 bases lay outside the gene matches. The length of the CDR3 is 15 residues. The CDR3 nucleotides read TGTGCCAGCAGCCGAACAGGGGGCCTCTCCTACGAGCAGTACTTC. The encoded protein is CASSRTGGLSYEQYF.

The CDR3: CASSLGGQGTDTQYF. The CDR3 region has the DNA TGCGCCAGCAGCTTGGGGGGCCAGGGAACAGATACGCAGTATTTT. The chain is built from TRBV5-1 and TRBJ2-3, with D perhaps TRBD1 (5 bases). CDR3 length equals 15 residues. Trimming shortened V by 0 bases and J by 3 bases, and 11 bases separated the two germline ends. The germline V gene encodes CDR1 SGHRS and CDR2 YFSETQ. The complete variable domain, with remaining parts taken from reference TRBV5-1 and TRBJ2-3, reads KAGVTQTPRYLIKTRGQQVTLSCSPISGHRSVSWYQQTPGQGLQFLFEYFSETQRNKGNFPGRFSGRQFSNSRSEMNVSTLELGDSALYLCASSLGGQGTDTQYFGPGTRLTVL.